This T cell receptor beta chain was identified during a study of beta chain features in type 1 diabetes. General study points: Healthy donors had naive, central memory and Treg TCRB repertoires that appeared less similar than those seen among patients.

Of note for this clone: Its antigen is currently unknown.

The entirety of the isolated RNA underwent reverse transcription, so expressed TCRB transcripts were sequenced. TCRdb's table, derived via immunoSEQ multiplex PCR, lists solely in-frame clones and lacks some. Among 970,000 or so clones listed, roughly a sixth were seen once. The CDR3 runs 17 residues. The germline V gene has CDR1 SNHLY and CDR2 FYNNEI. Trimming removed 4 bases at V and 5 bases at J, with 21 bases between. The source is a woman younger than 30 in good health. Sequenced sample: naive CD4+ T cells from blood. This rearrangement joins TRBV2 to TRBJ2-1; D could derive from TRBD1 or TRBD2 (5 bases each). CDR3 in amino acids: CASSVSIREWGNNEQFF. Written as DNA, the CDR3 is TGTGCCAGCAGTGTCTCTATCAGGGAGTGGGGGAACAATGAGCAGTTCTTC. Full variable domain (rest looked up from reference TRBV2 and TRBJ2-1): EPEVTQTPSHQVTQMGQEVILRCVPISNHLYFYWYRQILGQKVEFLVSFYNNEISEKSEIFDDQFSVERPDGSNFTLKIRSTKLEDSAMYFCASSVSIREWGNNEQFFGPGTRLTVL.